The 19 T cell receptor beta chains presented below share a single source sample, sequenced in a study of shared clonotypes between healthy human individuals. Method: immunoSEQ multiplex PCR; TCRdb's copy keeps in-frame clones and lacks some. Of roughly 500,000 clones detected, approximately 80% appear once; the ten largest clones hold around 12%. Material for sequencing was PBMCs. These receptors all come from a woman aged 40 to 50 in good health. Some clones in this sample may be carry-over from other donors' samples.

The chain employs TRBV6-6 and TRBJ1-4, with a tentative D call TRBD1 (5 bases). The V and J ends lost 2 bases and 8 bases respectively, with 12 bases between them. The CDR3 loop spans 14 amino acids. Germline V CDR1 and CDR2: MNHNY, SVGAGI (reference sequence). CDR3 residues: CASSYAGVREKLFF. CDR3 coding DNA: TGTGCCAGCAGTTACGCGGGGGTTCGGGAAAAACTGTTTTTT.

J is TRBJ1-1 and V is TRBV6-5; D is perhaps TRBD1 (6 bases). Germline loops: CDR1 MNHEY, CDR2 SVGAGI. The CDR3 has 15 residues. V was pared by 0 bases and J by 3 bases, with 11 bases between. CDR3 sequence reads: CASSYSRGGDTEAFF. CDR3 bases: TGTGCCAGCAGTTACTCCAGGGGAGGCGACACTGAAGCTTTCTTT.

The DNA for the CDR3 is TGTGCCAGCAGCTTATCGGCGGGAGTCTACAATGAGCAGTTCTTC. It codes for CASSLSAGVYNEQFF. The chain joins TRBV11-2 to TRBJ2-1; 7 nucleotides align to TRBD2. Trimming cost V 2 bases and J 3 bases; bases outside gene matches: 4. Germline CDR1 is SGHAT and CDR2 is FQNNGV. This CDR3 is built from 15 residues. The whole variable domain, remainder taken from reference TRBV11-2 and TRBJ2-1, is EAGVAQSPRYKIIEKRQSVAFWCNPISGHATLYWYQQILGQGPKLLIQFQNNGVVDDSQLPKDRFSAERLKGVDSTLKIQPAKLEDSAVYLCASSLSAGVYNEQFFGPGTRLTVL.

The genes are TRBV9 and TRBJ2-2, with unresolved D. This CDR3 spans 18 amino acids. V shed 0 bases and J shed 1 base, with 16 bases lying between them. In germline, CDR1 is SGDLS, CDR2 YYNGEE. The CDR3 region is CASSVVPRPGGNTGELFF. As DNA, the CDR3 is TGTGCCAGCAGCGTAGTACCACGCCCCGGTGGGAACACCGGGGAGCTGTTTTTT.

The chain carries TRBV12-1 and TRBJ2-1; TRBD2 is taken as the D call from the table, unchecked against the DNA. TRBV12-1 represents a pseudogene. The CDR3 runs 17 residues. The CDR3 DNA sequence: TGTGCCAGCAGTCGAGCGGGAGCCTTCTACTCCTACAATGAGCAGTTCTTC. Translating it yields CASSRAGAFYSYNEQFF.

The chain has TRBV11-2 and TRBJ1-2; 8 bases match TRBD1. The germline gives CDR1 SGHAT, CDR2 FQNNGV. Trimming at V came to 5 bases and at J to 8 bases, leaving 13 bases not matched to a gene. The CDR3 is 15 amino acids. CDR3 region: CASSTPRTGFGGYTF. The CDR3 region has the DNA TGTGCCAGCAGCACACCAAGGACAGGGTTCGGCGGCTACACCTTC.

This clone was seen more than once but under ten times. The chain couples TRBV27 to TRBJ1-2; D gene ambiguous. The CDR3 consists of 12 residues. Between the trimmed V and J ends, which lost 6 bases and 7 bases, there was a span of 12 bases. CDR1 MNHEY and CDR2 SMNVEV come from the germline V gene (reference sequence). CDR3 in amino acids: CASRGTFFGYTF. As DNA, the CDR3 is TGTGCCAGCAGGGGAACTTTCTTTGGCTACACCTTC.

The chain has TRBV6-5 and TRBJ2-3; 11 nucleotides match TRBD2. The germline V gene has CDR1 MNHEY and CDR2 SVGAGI. V was clipped by 6 bases and J by 6 bases; unmatched bases: 5. The CDR3 has 14 residues. The CDR3 reads CASRVAGGPDTQYF. Written as DNA, the CDR3 is TGTGCCAGCAGGGTAGCGGGAGGGCCGGATACGCAGTATTTT.

The CDR3 coding sequence is TGTGCCAGCAGTTCAGGTGGGGAGACCCAGTACTTC. Residues: CASSSGGETQYF. This chain links TRBV2 with TRBJ2-5; no clear D. Germline CDR1 and CDR2: SNHLY and FYNNEI. This CDR3 contains 12 residues. With 5 bases removed from V and 5 bases from J, the gap between germline ends came to 9 bases. Full variable domain (outside the CDR3, taken from reference TRBV2 and TRBJ2-5): EPEVTQTPSHQVTQMGQEVILRCVPISNHLYFYWYRQILGQKVEFLVSFYNNEISEKSEIFDDQFSVERPDGSNFTLKIRSTKLEDSAMYFCASSSGGETQYFGPGTRLLVL.

The chain links TRBV5-4 to TRBJ1-1, with a possible D match to TRBD1 (6 bases). This CDR3 has 16 residues. Trimming removed 1 base at V and 1 base at J, with 14 bases between. Per germline, CDR1 SGHNT and CDR2 YYREEE (reference sequence). The DNA for the CDR3 is TGTGCCAGCAGCTTGTGGGGACATCGGGCGAACACTGAAGCTTTCTTT. It codes for CASSLWGHRANTEAFF.

This clone was seen a few times. The chain has TRBV6-4 and TRBJ2-1, with 8 bases aligning to TRBD1. The trim removed 4 bases at V and 5 bases at J, leaving 10 bases unmatched. This CDR3 is 16 amino acids long. Germline values: CDR1 MRHNA, CDR2 SNTAGT. Here the CDR3 DNA reads TGTGCCAGCAGTGCCTCGGGGGCCAGGGGGCACAATGAGCAGTTCTTC. It specifies CASSASGARGHNEQFF.

The chain has TRBV19 and TRBJ2-5, with D perhaps being TRBD1 or TRBD2 (5 bases each). CDR1 LNHDA and CDR2 SQIVND come from the germline V gene (reference sequence). V lost 3 bases, J lost 4 bases, and 24 bases lay in between. The CDR3 sequence is 18 residues long. This CDR3 is CASSIGGFTIMDRETQYF. The CDR3 DNA reads TGTGCCAGTAGTATTGGGGGATTTACTATAATGGATAGAGAGACCCAGTACTTC.

CDR3 amino acids: CAWSSLPMNTEAFF. Written as DNA, the CDR3 is TGTGCCTGGAGCTCCCTCCCCATGAACACTGAAGCTTTCTTT. The chain employs TRBV30 and TRBJ1-1; D uncertain. Trimming took 3 bases from V and 0 from J, leaving 11 bases between them. The CDR3 covers 14 residues. From germline, CDR1 is GTSNPN and CDR2 SVGIG (reference sequence).

This clone has just a few counts. The chain couples TRBV19 to TRBJ1-4; 8 bases align to TRBD1. The CDR3 has 14 residues. Germline values: CDR1 LNHDA, CDR2 SQIVND (reference sequence). V trimming: 6 bases; J trimming: 4 bases; junction bases outside the gene matches: 4. The CDR3 region is CASRLTGDNEKLFF. In DNA, the CDR3 is TGTGCCAGTAGACTGACAGGGGATAATGAAAAACTGTTTTTT.

The chain joins TRBV10-3 to TRBJ2-1, with D possibly being TRBD2 (6 bases). Per the germline V gene, CDR1 is ENHRY and CDR2 is SYGVKD. V was pared by 8 bases and J by 7 bases, with 18 bases between. The CDR3 extends over 14 amino acids. The CDR3 DNA sequence: TGTGCCATCGCCGGCGGGGTTGTACAGAATGAGCAGTTCTTC. It is translated as CAIAGGVVQNEQFF.

The CDR3 nucleotides read TGCGCCAGCAGCCAAGTGGTGTACGGGGGCGCCTCCTACGAGCAGTACTTC. Encoded protein: CASSQVVYGGASYEQYF. This rearrangement joins TRBV4-1 to TRBJ2-7; the D gene could be TRBD1 or TRBD2 (6 bases each). The CDR3 contains 17 residues. V was cut by 1 base and J by 0 bases, with 16 bases left in between. Germline assignment: CDR1 MGHRA and CDR2 YSYEKL.

The CDR3, as DNA: TGTGCCAGCAGCACCGGGACAGGGGGTTACGAGCAGTACTTC. Translated: CASSTGTGGYEQYF. This chain joins TRBV5-8 and TRBJ2-7; 11 nucleotides align to TRBD1. Per germline, CDR1 SGHTS and CDR2 YDEGEE. The CDR3 consists of 14 residues. The V segment lost 4 bases and the J segment 4 bases; nucleotides outside the gene matches: 4.

Here the CDR3 reads CASSTGQGTGDEQFF. The CDR3 DNA reads TGTGCCAGCAGTACTGGACAGGGGACGGGTGATGAGCAGTTCTTC. The chain employs TRBV28 and TRBJ2-1, with 9 bases that match TRBD1. With V trimmed by 5 bases and J by 8 bases, 10 bases remained unmatched. The CDR3 loop spans 15 amino acids. CDR1 is MDHEN, CDR2 SYDVKM, per germline. The complete variable domain, with remaining parts taken from reference TRBV28 and TRBJ2-1, reads DVKVTQSSRYLVKRTGEKVFLECVQDMDHENMFWYRQDPGLGLRLIYFSYDVKMKEKGDIPEGYSVSREKKERFSLILESASTNQTSMYLCASSTGQGTGDEQFFGPGTRLTVL.

The rearrangement uses TRBV4-1 and TRBJ1-1, with a possible D match to TRBD1 (5 bases). Trimming took 1 base from V and 4 from J, leaving 13 bases between them. The CDR3 totals 15 residues. CDR1 and CDR2 from the germline V gene are MGHRA and YSYEKL. DNA for the CDR3: TGCGCCAGCAGCCAAGTCAGGGTGGGGGGCACTGAAGCTTTCTTT. Its protein is CASSQVRVGGTEAFF.